This TCR beta chain was recovered during a study of blood T cell repertoires in COVID-19. Study-wide context: Samples of COVID-19 (acute and convalescent) were obtained from the United States, Italy and Spain.

Assay used: immunoSEQ multiplex PCR; TCRdb lists only in-frame clones, some missing. The table records 150,000 to 180,000 clones, over 65% of them present only once. The V and J ends lost 3 bases and 3 bases, in that order; junction bases with no gene match: 7. The CDR3 extends over 17 amino acids. The germline V gene encodes CDR1 KGHDR and CDR2 SFDVKD. The genes are TRBV24-1 and TRBJ2-5, with 12 bases lining up with TRBD2. This sequence was found in a man older than 75 with acute or convalescent COVID-19. Input material: peripheral blood. CDR3 sequence: CATSDTRTSGVEETQYF. CDR3 in DNA: TGTGCCACCAGTGATACCCGGACTAGCGGGGTCGAAGAGACCCAGTACTTC.